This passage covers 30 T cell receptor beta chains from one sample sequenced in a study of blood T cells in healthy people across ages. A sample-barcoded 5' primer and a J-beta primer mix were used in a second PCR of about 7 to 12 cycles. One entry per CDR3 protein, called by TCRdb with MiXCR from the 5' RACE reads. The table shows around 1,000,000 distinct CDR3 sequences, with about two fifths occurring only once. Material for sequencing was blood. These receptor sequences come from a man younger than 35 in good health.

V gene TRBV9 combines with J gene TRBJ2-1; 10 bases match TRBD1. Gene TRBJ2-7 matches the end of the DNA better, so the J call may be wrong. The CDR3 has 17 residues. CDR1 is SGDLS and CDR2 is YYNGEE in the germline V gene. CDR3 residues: CASSLRDRGDSYNEQYF. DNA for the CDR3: TGTGCCAGCAGCCTACGGGACAGGGGCGACTCCTACAATGAGCAGTACTTC.

The CDR3 coding sequence is TGTGCCAGCAGCTTTACGGCATCCGGGACCAAAAACATTCAGTACTTC. Translating gives CASSFTASGTKNIQYF. The chain couples TRBV11-2 to TRBJ2-4; possible D gene TRBD2, 5 bases. The CDR3 runs to 16 residues. CDR1 and CDR2 from the germline V gene are SGHAT and FQNNGV. Trimming removed 3 bases at V and 2 bases at J, with 14 bases between.

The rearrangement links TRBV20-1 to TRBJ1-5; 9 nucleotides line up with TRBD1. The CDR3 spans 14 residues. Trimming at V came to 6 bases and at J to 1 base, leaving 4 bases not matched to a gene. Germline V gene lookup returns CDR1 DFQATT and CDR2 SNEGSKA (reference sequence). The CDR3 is CSAKQGASNQPQHF. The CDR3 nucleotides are TGCAGTGCAAAACAGGGGGCGAGCAATCAGCCCCAGCATTTT.

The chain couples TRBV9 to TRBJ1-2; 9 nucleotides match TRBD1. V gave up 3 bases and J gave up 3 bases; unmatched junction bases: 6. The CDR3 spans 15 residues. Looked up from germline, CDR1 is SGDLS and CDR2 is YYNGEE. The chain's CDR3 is CASSAWDREDYGYTF. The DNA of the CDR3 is TGTGCCAGCAGCGCATGGGACAGGGAAGACTATGGCTACACCTTC.

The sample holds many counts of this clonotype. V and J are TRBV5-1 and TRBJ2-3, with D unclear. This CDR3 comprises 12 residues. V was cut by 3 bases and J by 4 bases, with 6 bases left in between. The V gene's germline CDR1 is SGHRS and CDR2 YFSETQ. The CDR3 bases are TGCGCCAGCAGCTCTCGTGCAGATACGCAGTATTTT. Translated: CASSSRADTQYF.

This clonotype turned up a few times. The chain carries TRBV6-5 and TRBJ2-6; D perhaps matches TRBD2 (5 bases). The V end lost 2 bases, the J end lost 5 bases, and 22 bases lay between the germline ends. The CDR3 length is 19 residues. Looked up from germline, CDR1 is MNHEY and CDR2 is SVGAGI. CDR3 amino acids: CASSYRVGPGIFWANVLTF. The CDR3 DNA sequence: TGTGCCAGCAGTTACCGGGTAGGGCCCGGGATTTTTTGGGCCAACGTCCTGACTTTC.

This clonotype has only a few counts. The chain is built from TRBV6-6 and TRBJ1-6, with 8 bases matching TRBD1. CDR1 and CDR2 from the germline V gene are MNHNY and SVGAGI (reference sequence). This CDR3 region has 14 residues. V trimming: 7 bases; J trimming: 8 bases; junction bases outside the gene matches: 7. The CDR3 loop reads CASTDRGWDSPLHF. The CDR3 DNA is TGTGCCAGCACCGACAGGGGTTGGGATTCACCCCTCCACTTT.

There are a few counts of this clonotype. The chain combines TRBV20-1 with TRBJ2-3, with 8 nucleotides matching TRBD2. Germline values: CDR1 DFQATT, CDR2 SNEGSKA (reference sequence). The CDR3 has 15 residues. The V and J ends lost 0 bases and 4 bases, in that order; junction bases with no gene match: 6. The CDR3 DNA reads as TGCAGTGCTAGAGATGGCCTAGCGGGTTCAGATACGCAGTATTTT. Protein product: CSARDGLAGSDTQYF.

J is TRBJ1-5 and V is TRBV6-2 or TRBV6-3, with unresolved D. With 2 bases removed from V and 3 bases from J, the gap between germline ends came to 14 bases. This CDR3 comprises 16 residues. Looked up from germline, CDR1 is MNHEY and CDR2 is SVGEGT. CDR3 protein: CASSYRWENSNQPQHF. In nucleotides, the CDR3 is TGTGCCAGCAGTTACCGGTGGGAGAACTCCAATCAGCCCCAGCATTTT.

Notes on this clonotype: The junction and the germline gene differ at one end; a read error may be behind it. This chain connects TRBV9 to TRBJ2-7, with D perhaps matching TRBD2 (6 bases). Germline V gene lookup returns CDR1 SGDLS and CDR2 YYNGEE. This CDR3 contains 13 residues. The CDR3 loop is CVSAGTSSYEQYF. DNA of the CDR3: TGTGTCAGCGCTGGGACTTCCTCCTACGAGCAGTACTTC. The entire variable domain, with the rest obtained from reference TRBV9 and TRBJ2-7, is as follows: DSGVTQTPKHLITATGQRVTLRCSPRSGDLSVYWYQQSLDQGLQFLIQYYNGEERAKGNILERFSAQQFPDLHSELNLSSLELGDSALYFCVSAGTSSYEQYFGPGTRLTVT.

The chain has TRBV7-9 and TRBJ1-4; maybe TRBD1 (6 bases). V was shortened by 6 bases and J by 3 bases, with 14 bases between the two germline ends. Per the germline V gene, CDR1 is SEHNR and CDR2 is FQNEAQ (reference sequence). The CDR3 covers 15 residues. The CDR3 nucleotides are TGTGCCAGCAGTGTTGGGGGCATAGCTAATGAAAAACTGTTTTTT. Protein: CASSVGGIANEKLFF.

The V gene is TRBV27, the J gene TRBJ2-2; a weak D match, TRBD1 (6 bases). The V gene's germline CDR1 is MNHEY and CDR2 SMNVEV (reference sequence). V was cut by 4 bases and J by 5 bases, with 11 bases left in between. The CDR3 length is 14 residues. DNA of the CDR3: TGTGCCAGCAGTTCGGCAGGGGAAACCGGGGAGCTGTTTTTT. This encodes CASSSAGETGELFF.

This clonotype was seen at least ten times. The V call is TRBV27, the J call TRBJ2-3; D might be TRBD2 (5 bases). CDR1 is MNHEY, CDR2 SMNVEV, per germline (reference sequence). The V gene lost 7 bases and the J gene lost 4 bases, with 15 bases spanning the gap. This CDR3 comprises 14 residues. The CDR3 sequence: CASKISEIADTQYF. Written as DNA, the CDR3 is TGTGCCAGCAAGATTAGCGAGATCGCAGATACGCAGTATTTT.

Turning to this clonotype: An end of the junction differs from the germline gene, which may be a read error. In DNA form, the CDR3 reads TGTACCAGCAGTTTAGCGTATCAGACAGATACGCAGTATTTT. This sequence encodes CTSSLAYQTDTQYF. The rearrangement uses TRBV12-3 or TRBV12-4 and TRBJ2-3; D possibly corresponds to TRBD2 (5 bases). There are 14 residues in the CDR3.

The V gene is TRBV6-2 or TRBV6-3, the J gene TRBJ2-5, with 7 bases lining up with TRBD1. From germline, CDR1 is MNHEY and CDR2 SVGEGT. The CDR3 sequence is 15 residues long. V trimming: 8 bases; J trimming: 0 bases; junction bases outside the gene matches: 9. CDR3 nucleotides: TGTGCCAGCCAGACAGGGCTGAGGTACCAAGAGACCCAGTACTTC. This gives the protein CASQTGLRYQETQYF.

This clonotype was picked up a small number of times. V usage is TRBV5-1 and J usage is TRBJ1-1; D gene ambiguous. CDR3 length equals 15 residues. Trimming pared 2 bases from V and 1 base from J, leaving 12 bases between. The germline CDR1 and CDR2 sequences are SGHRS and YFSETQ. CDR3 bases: TGCGCCAGCAGCTTCCAATCCCGGGGGAACACTGAAGCTTTCTTT. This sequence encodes CASSFQSRGNTEAFF.

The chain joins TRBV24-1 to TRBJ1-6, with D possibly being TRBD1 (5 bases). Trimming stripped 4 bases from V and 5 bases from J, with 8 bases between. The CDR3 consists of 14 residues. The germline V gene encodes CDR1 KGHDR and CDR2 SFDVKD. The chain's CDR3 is CATSDQTDNSPLHF. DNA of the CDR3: TGTGCCACCAGTGACCAGACAGATAATTCACCCCTCCACTTT.

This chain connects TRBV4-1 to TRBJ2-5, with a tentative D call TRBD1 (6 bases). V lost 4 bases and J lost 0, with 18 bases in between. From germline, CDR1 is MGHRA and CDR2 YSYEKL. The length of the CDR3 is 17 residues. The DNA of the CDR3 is TGCGCCAGCAGCCTATATAAGGGGGATGAGTACCAAGAGACCCAGTACTTC. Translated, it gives CASSLYKGDEYQETQYF.

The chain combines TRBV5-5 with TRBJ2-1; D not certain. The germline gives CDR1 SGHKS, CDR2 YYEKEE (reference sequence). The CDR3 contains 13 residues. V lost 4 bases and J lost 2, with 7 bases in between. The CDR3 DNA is TGTGCCAGCAGCCACCTTCCCTACAATGAGCAGTTCTTC. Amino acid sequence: CASSHLPYNEQFF.

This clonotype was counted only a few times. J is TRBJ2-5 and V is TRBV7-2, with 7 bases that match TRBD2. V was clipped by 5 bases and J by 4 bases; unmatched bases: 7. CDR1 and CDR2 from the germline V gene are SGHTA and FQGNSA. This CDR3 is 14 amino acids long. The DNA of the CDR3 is TGTGCCAGCAGCCCCGCCCTAGCGGTAGAGACCCAGTACTTC. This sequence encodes CASSPALAVETQYF.

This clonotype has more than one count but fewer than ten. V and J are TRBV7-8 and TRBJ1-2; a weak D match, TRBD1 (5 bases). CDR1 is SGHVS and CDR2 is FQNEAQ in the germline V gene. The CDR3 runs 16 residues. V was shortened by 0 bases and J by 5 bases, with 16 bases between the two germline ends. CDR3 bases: TGTGCCAGCAGCTTAGCTTGGTGGGGGAGCTCATATGGCTACACCTTC. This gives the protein CASSLAWWGSSYGYTF. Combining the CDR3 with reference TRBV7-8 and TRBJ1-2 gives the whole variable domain GAGVSQSPRYKVAKRGQDVALRCDPISGHVSLFWYQQALGQGPEFLTYFQNEAQLDKSGLPSDRFFAERPEGSVSTLKIQRTQQEDSAVYLCASSLAWWGSSYGYTFGSGTRLTVV.

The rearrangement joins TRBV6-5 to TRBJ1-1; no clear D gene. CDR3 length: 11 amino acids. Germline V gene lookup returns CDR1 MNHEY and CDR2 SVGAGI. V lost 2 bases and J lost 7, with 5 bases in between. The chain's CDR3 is CASSYRREAFF. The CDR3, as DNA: TGTGCCAGCAGTTACCGGCGTGAAGCTTTCTTT.

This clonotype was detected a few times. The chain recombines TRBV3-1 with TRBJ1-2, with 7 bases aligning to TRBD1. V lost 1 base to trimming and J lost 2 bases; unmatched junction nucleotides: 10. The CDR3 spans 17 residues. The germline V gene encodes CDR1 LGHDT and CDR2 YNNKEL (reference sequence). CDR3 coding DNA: TGTGCCAGCAGCCAAGGAATTAACAGGGGCGGAAACTATGGCTACACCTTC. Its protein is CASSQGINRGGNYGYTF. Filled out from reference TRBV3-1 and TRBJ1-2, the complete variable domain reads DTAVSQTPKYLVTQMGNDKSIKCEQNLGHDTMYWYKQDSKKFLKIMFSYNNKELIINETVPNRFSPKSPDKAHLNLHINSLELGDSAVYFCASSQGINRGGNYGYTFGSGTRLTVV.

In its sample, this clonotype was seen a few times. CDR3 bases: TGCAGTGCTAGAGAGGGACGGACTAATAGGGTGGACACTGAAGCTTTCTTT. It is translated as CSAREGRTNRVDTEAFF. The chain has TRBV20-1 and TRBJ1-1; D is perhaps TRBD1 (5 bases). The CDR3 runs 17 residues. The germline V gene has CDR1 DFQATT and CDR2 SNEGSKA (reference sequence). V was clipped by 0 bases and J by 3 bases, with 20 bases between them.

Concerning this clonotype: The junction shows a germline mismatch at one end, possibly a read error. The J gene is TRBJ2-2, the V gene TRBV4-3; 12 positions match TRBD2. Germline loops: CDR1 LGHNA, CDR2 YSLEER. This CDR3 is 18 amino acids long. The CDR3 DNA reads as TGCGCCAGCAGCCCGAAGCTAGCGGGGGGGCAGGTCACCGGGAAGCTGTTTTTT. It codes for CASSPKLAGGQVTGKLFF.

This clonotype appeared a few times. The CDR3: CSGAQGSGELFF. In nucleotides, the CDR3 is TGCAGCGGAGCTCAGGGATCCGGGGAGCTGTTTTTT. V is TRBV29-1 and J is TRBJ2-2; D might be TRBD1 (5 bases). The germline V and J ends were trimmed by 7 bases and 6 bases, with 12 bases remaining between them. Germline V gene lookup returns CDR1 SQVTM and CDR2 ANQGSEA. This CDR3 region has 12 residues.

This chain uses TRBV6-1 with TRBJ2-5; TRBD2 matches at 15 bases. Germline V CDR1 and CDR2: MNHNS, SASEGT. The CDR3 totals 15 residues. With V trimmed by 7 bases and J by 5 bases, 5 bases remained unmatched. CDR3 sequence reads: CASKKGTSGGETQYF. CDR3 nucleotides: TGTGCCAGCAAGAAAGGGACTAGCGGGGGGGAGACCCAGTACTTC.

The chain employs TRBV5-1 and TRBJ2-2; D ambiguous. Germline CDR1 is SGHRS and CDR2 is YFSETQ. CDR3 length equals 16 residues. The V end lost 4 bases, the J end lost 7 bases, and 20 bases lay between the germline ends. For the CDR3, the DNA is TGCGCCAGCAGCGGCCGGGCCCACGAGATTGACGGGGAGCTGTTTTTT. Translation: CASSGRAHEIDGELFF.

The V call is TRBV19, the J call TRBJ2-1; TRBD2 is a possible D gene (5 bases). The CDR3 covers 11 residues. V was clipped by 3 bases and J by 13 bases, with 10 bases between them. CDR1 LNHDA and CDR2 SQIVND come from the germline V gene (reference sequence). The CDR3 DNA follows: TGTGCCAGTAGTATGGAGAGGGTCCAGTTCTTC. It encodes CASSMERVQFF.

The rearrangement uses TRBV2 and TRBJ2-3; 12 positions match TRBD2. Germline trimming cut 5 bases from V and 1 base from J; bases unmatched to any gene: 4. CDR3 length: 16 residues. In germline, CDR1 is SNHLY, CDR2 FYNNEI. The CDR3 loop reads CASSYLAGGGTDTQYF. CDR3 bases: TGTGCCAGCAGTTATCTAGCGGGGGGGGGCACAGATACGCAGTATTTT.